This TCR beta chain was sequenced for a study of CD8 T cells in Susac syndrome. V was clipped by 5 bases and J by 0 bases; unmatched bases: 8. This CDR3 comprises 17 residues. The RNA, about 0.45 to 1 ug, was put through reverse transcription using random hexamers. TCRdb independently ran MiXCR on the immunoSEQ multiplex PCR reads; one entry per CDR3 protein. Among around 130,000 distinct CDR3 sequences listed, over 90% were seen once. This chain connects TRBV12-3 or TRBV12-4 to TRBJ1-5; 9 positions agree with TRBD1. This receptor was obtained from a human donor with Susac syndrome. Sample: CD4+ T cells from PBMCs. In nucleotides, the CDR3 is TGTGCCAGCAGTCCGGACAGGGGTGGATATAGCAATCAGCCCCAGCATTTT. Its protein product is CASSPDRGGYSNQPQHF.